This T cell receptor (beta chain) was retrieved from a study of human T cells and chemical hapten exposure. About the research overall: Diagnoses of alopecia areata, totalis or universalis occurred in mostly female patients.

This clonotype appeared a few times. V was pared by 0 bases and J by 5 bases, with 16 bases between. The CDR3 has 16 amino acids. Authors' processing steps: From around 25,000 to 690,000 TCRs were found per sample, with a median of 95,638. TCRdb re-analysed the RACE reads in MiXCR, keeping a single row per CDR3 protein. The V and J calls here are based on TCRdb, not the publication. The sample lists 300,000 to 400,000 distinct CDR3 sequences; around 7% were seen once. Specified time point: patch test 1, 2 weeks after DPC sensitization. Treatment of the sample: therapeutic diphenylcyclopropenone sensitization with weekly scalp DPC. Alopecia patients between 18 and 70 years old and suitable for DPC were used as donors.

The chain is built from TRBV12-3 or TRBV12-4 and TRBJ1-1; D is undetermined. This receptor was identified in a woman aged 18-30 years with alopecia areata. Some clones in this sample may be carry-over from other donors' samples. Here the sequenced sample was whole blood, taken in connection with sensitization to the hapten diphenylcyclopropenone (DPC). The CDR3 bases are TGTGCCAGCAGTTTAGCGCAGGAGGTTTTGGGAACTGAAGCTTTCTTT. It codes for CASSLAQEVLGTEAFF.